This passage covers 21 T cell receptor beta chains from one sample sequenced in a study of cytomegalovirus exposure and HLA in healthy donors. With 60 Vbeta and 13 Jbeta primers, the PCR was carried out. Repertoires were generated with immunoSEQ multiplex PCR, while TCRdb's copy carries only in-frame clones and drops some. Of 160,000 or so clones listed, just over 75% were seen once; the top ten hold approximately 1.5%. Sequencing input: PBMCs. The receptors stem from a man in his forties in good health and CMV-seronegative.

The rearrangement uses TRBV5-1 and TRBJ2-3, with a weak D call TRBD1 (6 bases). The germline V and J ends were trimmed by 4 bases and 1 base, with 13 bases remaining between them. The germline gives CDR1 SGHRS, CDR2 YFSETQ. This CDR3 region has 15 residues. CDR3 coding DNA: TGCGCCAGCAGCCTACAGGGAAAAGGCACAGATACGCAGTATTTT. Translation: CASSLQGKGTDTQYF.

The rearrangement joins TRBV29-1 to TRBJ2-1, with D perhaps TRBD2 (6 bases). CDR1 is SQVTM, CDR2 ANQGSEA, per germline. Trimming stripped 5 bases from V and 0 bases from J, with 14 bases between. This CDR3 is 15 amino acids long. The CDR3 here is CSVNSGLPSYNEQFF. As DNA, the CDR3 is TGCAGCGTTAACTCGGGACTGCCCTCCTACAATGAGCAGTTCTTC.

V and J are TRBV6-4 and TRBJ2-4; TRBD2 agrees at 10 bases. The J segment lost 6 bases and the V segment lost 7 bases, leaving 12 bases of the junction unmatched. Germline V gives CDR1 MRHNA, CDR2 SNTAGT. The CDR3 runs 16 residues. In DNA, the CDR3 is TGTGCCAGCACCCACGCCAGCGGGAGGGCGGGAAACATTCAGTACTTC. This sequence encodes CASTHASGRAGNIQYF.

This clone is a singleton in its sample. The gene calls are TRBV11-3 and TRBJ2-1; 14 nucleotides match TRBD2. Germline V gene sequence: CDR1 SGHNT, CDR2 YENEEA. With 1 base clipped from V and 6 bases from J, the junction kept 14 bases outside the gene matches. The CDR3 has 20 amino acids. Here the CDR3 DNA reads TGTGCCAGCAGCTTAGGGGGACCAAGGGGGACTAGCGGGAGTATCAATGAGCAGTTCTTC. This codes for CASSLGGPRGTSGSINEQFF.

This chain uses TRBV6-5 with TRBJ2-5, with TRBD2 identical over 12 bases. This CDR3 comprises 15 residues. Germline trimming cut 5 bases from V and 4 bases from J; bases unmatched to any gene: 5. Germline CDR1 and CDR2: MNHEY and SVGAGI. The CDR3 sequence is CASSPSGGVGETQYF. CDR3 bases: TGTGCCAGCAGTCCTAGCGGGGGGGTGGGAGAGACCCAGTACTTC.

The V call is TRBV28, the J call TRBJ1-5; 9 positions agree with TRBD1. The CDR3 totals 14 residues. Germline CDR1 is MDHEN and CDR2 is SYDVKM. J lost 4 bases, V lost 7 bases, and 5 bases had no gene match. The CDR3 bases are TGTGCCAGCAACCCCGGGACAGGGAATCAGCCCCAGCATTTT. It is translated as CASNPGTGNQPQHF. Looking up the rest from reference TRBV28 and TRBJ1-5 gives the full variable domain: DVKVTQSSRYLVKRTGEKVFLECVQDMDHENMFWYRQDPGLGLRLIYFSYDVKMKEKGDIPEGYSVSREKKERFSLILESASTNQTSMYLCASNPGTGNQPQHFGDGTRLSIL.

The V call is TRBV5-1, the J call TRBJ2-3; 8 positions match TRBD1. This CDR3 region has 16 residues. Germline-derived CDR1 and CDR2 are SGHRS and YFSETQ. V was pared by 1 base and J by 4 bases, with 8 bases of the junction left unmatched. The CDR3 sequence: CASSLNPQGASDTQYF. DNA for the CDR3: TGCGCCAGCAGCTTGAACCCCCAGGGGGCGTCAGATACGCAGTATTTT.

This chain links TRBV5-1 with TRBJ2-1; 8 nucleotides match TRBD1. Trimming took 4 bases from V and 2 from J; bases not matched to a gene: 8. The CDR3 consists of 16 residues. Germline V CDR1 and CDR2: SGHRS, YFSETQ. CDR3: CASSVPGQEAYNEQFF. In nucleotides, the CDR3 is TGCGCCAGCAGCGTACCGGGACAGGAGGCCTACAATGAGCAGTTCTTC.

This clone turned up a few times. The rearrangement uses TRBV5-1 and TRBJ2-7, with a tentative D call TRBD2 (5 bases). V was clipped by 5 bases and J by 0 bases, with 9 bases between them. This CDR3 has 13 amino acids. Germline V gene data show CDR1 as SGHRS and CDR2 as YFSETQ. CDR3 region: CASRPGFSYEQYF. The CDR3, as DNA: TGCGCCAGCAGGCCGGGATTCTCCTACGAGCAGTACTTC. Filled out from reference TRBV5-1 and TRBJ2-7, the complete variable domain reads KAGVTQTPRYLIKTRGQQVTLSCSPISGHRSVSWYQQTPGQGLQFLFEYFSETQRNKGNFPGRFSGRQFSNSRSEMNVSTLELGDSALYLCASRPGFSYEQYFGPGTRLTVT.

The chain has TRBV7-2 and TRBJ2-7, with 7 bases lining up with TRBD2. Germline CDR1 SGHTA, CDR2 FQGNSA. The CDR3 sequence is 15 residues long. V shed 1 base, J shed 7 bases, and the junction held 10 bases outside the gene matches. DNA of the CDR3: TGTGCCAGCAGCTTAGACGGGTCGGGAGCGGGGGAGCAGTACGTC. This gives the protein CASSLDGSGAGEQYV.

V usage is TRBV5-5 and J usage is TRBJ2-1; 9 bases match TRBD2. CDR3 length: 15 amino acids. Germline-derived CDR1 and CDR2 are SGHKS and YYEKEE (reference sequence). V shed 0 bases and J 4 bases; nucleotides not matched to a gene: 2. The CDR3 protein is CASSLEREVYNEQFF. In DNA form, the CDR3 reads TGTGCCAGCAGCTTGGAGCGGGAGGTTTACAATGAGCAGTTCTTC.

This clone has just one count. V and J are TRBV5-1 and TRBJ1-5; D is unresolved. The CDR3 extends over 11 amino acids. Trimming removed 4 bases from V and 9 bases from J, with 8 bases in between. Germline V gene lookup returns CDR1 SGHRS and CDR2 YFSETQ. This chain's CDR3 is CASSDGGPQHF. CDR3 sequence (DNA): TGCGCCAGCAGCGACGGAGGGCCCCAGCATTTT.

The chain recombines TRBV19 with TRBJ2-6; no reliable D call. Germline V CDR1 and CDR2: LNHDA, SQIVND (reference sequence). The V and J ends lost 5 bases and 3 bases respectively, with 8 bases between them. This CDR3 region has 14 residues. The CDR3 bases are TGTGCCAGTAGTGCCCGAGGTGGGGCCAACGTCCTGACTTTC. Translation gives CASSARGGANVLTF.

The chain employs TRBV5-1 and TRBJ2-7; D is unclear. The germline V and J ends were trimmed by 0 bases and 3 bases, with 7 bases remaining between them. The CDR3 is 13 residues long. The V gene's germline CDR1 is SGHRS and CDR2 YFSETQ. CDR3 in DNA: TGCGCCAGCAGCTTGGGGCTGCACTACGAGCAGTACTTC. Translating gives CASSLGLHYEQYF.

The chain links TRBV4-1 to TRBJ1-1; TRBD1 matches 9 bases. CDR1 is MGHRA, CDR2 YSYEKL, per germline. The junction had 6 bases not matched to a gene; V was cut back by 1 base and J by 0 bases. The CDR3 is 17 residues long. CDR3 DNA sequence: TGCGCCAGCAGCCAAGTGCCGGGACAGGGCATGAACACTGAAGCTTTCTTT. This translates into CASSQVPGQGMNTEAFF.

This clone was found a few times. The chain joins TRBV11-2 to TRBJ2-5; D unresolved. The better agreement between TRBJ2-7 and the DNA end casts doubt on the J call. There are 14 residues in the CDR3. Germline loops: CDR1 SGHAT, CDR2 FQNNGV. The CDR3 sequence is CASSFATGTYEQYF. The CDR3 bases are TGTGCCAGCAGCTTCGCTACGGGTACCTACGAGCAGTACTTC.

This clone was counted only a few times. The rearrangement links TRBV7-3 to TRBJ2-3, with D tentatively TRBD2 (5 bases). The CDR3 consists of 15 residues. From germline, CDR1 is SGHTA and CDR2 FQGTGA. Trimming removed 0 bases at V and 0 bases at J, with 7 bases between. CDR3 protein: CASSLTGMSTDTQYF. The DNA of the CDR3 is TGTGCCAGCAGCTTAACCGGGATGAGCACAGATACGCAGTATTTT.

The chain joins TRBV5-1 to TRBJ1-1; no definite D call. Looked up from germline, CDR1 is SGHRS and CDR2 is YFSETQ. Trimming took off 2 bases at V and 3 bases at J, with 5 bases between the two ends. The CDR3 is 12 amino acids. The CDR3 coding sequence is TGCGCCAGCAGCTTCTCCGACACTGAAGCTTTCTTT. Translation: CASSFSDTEAFF.

This rearrangement joins TRBV7-2 to TRBJ2-1; 7 bases agree with TRBD2. From germline, CDR1 is SGHTA and CDR2 FQGNSA. The CDR3 extends over 11 amino acids. Losses at the gene ends were 5 bases for V and 10 bases for J; bases not matched to a gene: 2. DNA for the CDR3: TGTGCCAGCAGCCCGGGACTAGAGCAGTTCTTC. Translation gives CASSPGLEQFF.

The rearrangement links TRBV19 to TRBJ1-1; a possible D gene is TRBD1 (5 bases). The germline V and J ends were trimmed by 4 bases and 0 bases, with 12 bases remaining between them. The germline gives CDR1 LNHDA, CDR2 SQIVND (reference sequence). The CDR3 covers 15 residues. The DNA of the CDR3 is TGTGCCAGTAGTAACCGGGGGGGAATGAACACTGAAGCTTTCTTT. This translates into CASSNRGGMNTEAFF.

The rearrangement links TRBV27 to TRBJ2-5; 13 bases map to TRBD2. In germline, CDR1 is MNHEY, CDR2 SMNVEV (reference sequence). CDR3 length equals 17 residues. Losses at the gene ends were 4 bases for V and 1 base for J; bases not matched to a gene: 6. The CDR3 loop reads CASSYLGLAGVQETQYF. CDR3 nucleotide sequence: TGTGCCAGCAGTTATCTCGGACTAGCGGGGGTCCAAGAGACCCAGTACTTC.